Sequencing of this TCR beta chain was carried out in a study of cytomegalovirus exposure and HLA in healthy donors. General study results and limits: A missense variant in DCLRE1C was later tied to TCR beta V- and J-gene trimming.

The PCR used 60 Vbeta and 13 Jbeta primers. Libraries were prepared by immunoSEQ multiplex PCR; TCRdb keeps only in-frame clonotypes and omits some of them. The sample shows some 200,000 clones, about 13% of them seen only once. Of note for this clone: What it binds is unknown.

V lost 3 bases, J lost 3 bases, and 2 bases stayed unmatched. Germline CDR1 and CDR2: SGHKS and YYEKEE (reference sequence). The CDR3 consists of 13 residues. The TCR was taken from a middle-aged man in good health and CMV-seropositive. The chain has TRBV5-5 and TRBJ1-1, with 7 bases matching TRBD1. The sample consisted of PBMCs. The CDR3 region is CASSSQGDTEAFF. The DNA for the CDR3 is TGTGCCAGCAGCTCCCAGGGGGACACTGAAGCTTTCTTT. The whole variable domain, remainder taken from reference TRBV5-5 and TRBJ1-1, is DAGVTQSPTHLIKTRGQQVTLRCSPISGHKSVSWYQQVLGQGPQFIFQYYEKEERGRGNFPDRFSARQFPNYSSELNVNALLLGDSALYLCASSSQGDTEAFFGQGTRLTVV.